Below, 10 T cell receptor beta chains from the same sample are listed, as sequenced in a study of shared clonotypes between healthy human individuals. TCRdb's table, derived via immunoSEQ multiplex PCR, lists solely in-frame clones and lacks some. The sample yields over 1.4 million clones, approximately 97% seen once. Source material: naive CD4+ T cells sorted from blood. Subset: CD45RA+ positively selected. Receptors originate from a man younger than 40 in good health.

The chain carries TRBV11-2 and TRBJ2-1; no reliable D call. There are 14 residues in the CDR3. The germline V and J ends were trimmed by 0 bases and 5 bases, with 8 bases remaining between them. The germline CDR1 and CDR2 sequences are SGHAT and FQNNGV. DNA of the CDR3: TGTGCCAGCAGCTTAGAGAGGCTTAACAATGAGCAGTTCTTC. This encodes CASSLERLNNEQFF.

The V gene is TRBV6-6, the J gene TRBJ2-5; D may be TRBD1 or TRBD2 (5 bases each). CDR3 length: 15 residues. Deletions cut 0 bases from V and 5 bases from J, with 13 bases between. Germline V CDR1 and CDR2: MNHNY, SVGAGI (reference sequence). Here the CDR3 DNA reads TGTGCCAGCAGTTACTCGAAGGGAGAGGGGGAGACCCAGTACTTC. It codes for CASSYSKGEGETQYF.

The CDR3 DNA is TGTGCCAGCGGCCCACGGGGGTGGGACTACACCTTC. Translating gives CASGPRGWDYTF. J is TRBJ1-2 and V is TRBV6-1, with D maybe TRBD1 (5 bases). Trimming removed 8 bases at V and 10 bases at J, with 17 bases between. The CDR3 sequence is 12 residues long. Looked up from germline, CDR1 is MNHNS and CDR2 is SASEGT.

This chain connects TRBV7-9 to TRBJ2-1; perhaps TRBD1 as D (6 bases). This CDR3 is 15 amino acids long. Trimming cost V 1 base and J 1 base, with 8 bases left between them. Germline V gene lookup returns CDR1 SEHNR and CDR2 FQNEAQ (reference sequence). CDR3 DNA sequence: TGTGCCAGCAGCTTAGGAACAGGGTCCTACAATGAGCAGTTCTTC. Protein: CASSLGTGSYNEQFF.

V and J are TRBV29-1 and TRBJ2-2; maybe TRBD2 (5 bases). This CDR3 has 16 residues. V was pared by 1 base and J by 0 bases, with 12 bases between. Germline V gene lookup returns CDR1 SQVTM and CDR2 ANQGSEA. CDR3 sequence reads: CSVEVLGASNTGELFF. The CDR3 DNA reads TGCAGCGTTGAAGTCTTGGGAGCCTCGAACACCGGGGAGCTGTTTTTT.

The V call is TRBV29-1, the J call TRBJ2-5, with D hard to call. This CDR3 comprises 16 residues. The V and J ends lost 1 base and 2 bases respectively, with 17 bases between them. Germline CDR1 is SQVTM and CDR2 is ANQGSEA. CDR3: CSVEVISEFPQETQYF. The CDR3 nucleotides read TGCAGCGTTGAAGTAATTTCGGAATTCCCTCAAGAGACCCAGTACTTC. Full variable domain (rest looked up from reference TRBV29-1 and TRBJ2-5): SAVISQKPSRDICQRGTSLTIQCQVDSQVTMMFWYRQQPGQSLTLIATANQGSEATYESGFVIDKFPISRPNLTFSTLTVSNMSPEDSSIYLCSVEVISEFPQETQYFGPGTRLLVL.

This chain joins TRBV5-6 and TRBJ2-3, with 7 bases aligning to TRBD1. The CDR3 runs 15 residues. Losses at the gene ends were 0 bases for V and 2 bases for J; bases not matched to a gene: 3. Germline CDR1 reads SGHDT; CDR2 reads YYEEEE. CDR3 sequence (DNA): TGTGCCAGCAGCTTGGAGGGACAGTTCACAGATACGCAGTATTTT. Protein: CASSLEGQFTDTQYF.

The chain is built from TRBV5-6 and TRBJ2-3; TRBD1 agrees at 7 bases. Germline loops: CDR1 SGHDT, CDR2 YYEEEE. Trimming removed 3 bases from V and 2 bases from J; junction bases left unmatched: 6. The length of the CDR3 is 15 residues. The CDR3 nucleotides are TGTGCCAGCAGCTGGAAGGGACAGATCACAGATACGCAGTATTTT. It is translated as CASSWKGQITDTQYF.

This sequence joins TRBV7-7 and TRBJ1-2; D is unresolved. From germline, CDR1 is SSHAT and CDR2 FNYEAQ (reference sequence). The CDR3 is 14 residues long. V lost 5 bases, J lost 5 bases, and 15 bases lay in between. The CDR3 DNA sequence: TGTGCCAGCAGCCCACTCCCGAACTTATATGGCTACACCTTC. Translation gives CASSPLPNLYGYTF.

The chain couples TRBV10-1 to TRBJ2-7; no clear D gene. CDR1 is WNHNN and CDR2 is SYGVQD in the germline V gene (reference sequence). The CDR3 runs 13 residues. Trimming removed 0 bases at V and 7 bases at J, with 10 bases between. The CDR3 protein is CASSESGEGEQYF. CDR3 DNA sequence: TGCGCCAGCAGTGAGTCTGGGGAAGGGGAGCAGTACTTC.